This T cell receptor (beta chain) stems from a study of STAT5B mutations in CD4+ large granular lymphocyte leukemia. As originally analysed: The detection floor for productive clonotype frequency was 2.59 x 10-5. The table came from immunoSEQ multiplex PCR; TCRdb's copy has only in-frame clones and leaves some out. The V and J calls and clone size were taken over from that table, and D and trimming were inferred from the DNA. This table has 25,000 to 35,000 clones, less than 75% appearing once. Looked up from germline, CDR1 is SGHRS and CDR2 is YFSETQ. The CDR3 sequence is 17 residues long. The ends were cut back, 1 base at V and 0 bases at J, with 14 bases in the middle. Points from the study as a whole: 8/27 top patient clones versus 2/35 control clones were TRBV06-family.

A word on this clone: No antigen is known for it.

The material sequenced was CD4+ T cells from blood buffy coats. The chain is built from TRBV5-1 and TRBJ1-3, with D unclear. This receptor was obtained from a human donor in good health. CDR3 in amino acids: CASSLTTVTSSGNTIYF. DNA of the CDR3: TGCGCCAGCAGCTTGACCACTGTCACAAGCTCTGGAAACACCATATATTTT. The full variable domain, its missing parts supplied by reference TRBV5-1 and TRBJ1-3, is KAGVTQTPRYLIKTRGQQVTLSCSPISGHRSVSWYQQTPGQGLQFLFEYFSETQRNKGNFPGRFSGRQFSNSRSEMNVSTLELGDSALYLCASSLTTVTSSGNTIYFGEGSWLTVV.